This entry is about one T cell receptor beta chain. Its specificity is unknown. CDR1 SEHNR and CDR2 FQNEAQ come from the germline V gene (reference sequence). With 5 bases removed from V and 2 bases from J, the gap between germline ends came to 14 bases. The CDR3 consists of 15 residues. This specimen belongs to a study of beta chain features in type 1 diabetes. The overall study: All samples together contributed more than 90,000,000 sorted cells for examination.

General study results and limits: Within each of all four CD4+ subsets, Type 1 diabetes patients had TCRB CDR3s that were moderately but significantly shorter. The study found fewer insertions and more deletions at VDJ junctions in type 1 diabetes patients.

The entirety of the isolated RNA underwent reverse transcription, so expressed TCRB transcripts were sequenced. Generated by immunoSEQ multiplex PCR, the TCRdb table keeps only in-frame clones and is missing some. This sample has 150,000 to 200,000 clones; roughly 65% occur once, and the top ten carry roughly 0.089%. Purities over 95% were achieved in all sorted populations. The rearrangement uses TRBV7-9 and TRBJ2-3; the D gene is possibly TRBD1 (6 bases). Sequenced material: naive CD4+ T cells from blood. The source is a man aged 25-45 years with type 1 diabetes. CDR3 amino acids: CASSLQGWDTDTQYF. Written as DNA, the CDR3 is TGTGCCAGCAGCCTACAGGGATGGGACACAGATACGCAGTATTTT.